This passage covers 32 T cell receptor beta chains from one sample sequenced in a study of monozygotic twins with inflammatory bowel disease. Reanalyzing the 5' RACE reads, TCRdb keeps one entry per CDR3 protein, without DNA. The ten most abundant clones cover 0.95% to 1.5% of a sample with 140,000 to 150,000 distinct CDR3 sequences. Sequenced input: blood. The receptors were sampled from a human donor with ulcerative colitis or Crohn's disease, or a healthy co-twin of an affected twin (not recorded which).

The chain combines TRBV25-1 with TRBJ2-5; the D call from TCRdb, TRBD2, cannot be confirmed without DNA. Germline CDR1 is MGHDK and CDR2 is SYGVNS. CDR3 length equals 14 residues. The CDR3 spells CASSELGATETQYF. The entire variable domain, with the rest obtained from reference TRBV25-1 and TRBJ2-5, is as follows: EADIYQTPRYLVIGTGKKITLECSQTMGHDKMYWYQQDPGMELHLIHYSYGVNSTEKGDLSSESTVSRIRTEHFPLTLESARPSHTSQYLCASSELGATETQYFGPGTRLLVL.

V is TRBV6-1 and J is TRBJ2-6; there is no DNA to check the TCRdb D call of TRBD1. The CDR3 consists of 13 residues. Germline V gene sequence: CDR1 MNHNS, CDR2 SASEGT. The CDR3 spells CATAQTGGNVLTF.

The chain has TRBV18 and TRBJ2-5; lacking DNA, the TRBD2 call made by TCRdb goes unchecked. Germline V CDR1 and CDR2: KGHSH, LQKENI. The CDR3 has 15 amino acids. The CDR3 protein is CASSPGSGPGETQYF. The complete variable domain, with remaining parts taken from reference TRBV18 and TRBJ2-5, reads NAGVMQNPRHLVRRRGQEARLRCSPMKGHSHVYWYRQLPEEGLKFMVYLQKENIIDESGMPKERFSAEFPKEGPSILRIQQVVRGDSAAYFCASSPGSGPGETQYFGPGTRLLVL.

The genes are TRBV5-1 and TRBJ1-5; the TRBD1 assignment by TCRdb is unverifiable without DNA. Germline CDR1 is SGHRS and CDR2 is YFSETQ. The CDR3 is 15 amino acids. The CDR3 is CASSLGTGGIQPQHF.

The genes are TRBV29-1 and TRBJ2-7; the TCRdb call, TRBD1, lacks DNA for checking. This CDR3 spans 14 amino acids. The V gene's germline CDR1 is SQVTM and CDR2 ANQGSEA. CDR3: CSADTGTGIYEQYF.

This chain links TRBV2 with TRBJ2-3; TCRdb selects TRBD2, and the lack of DNA leaves this call unchecked. This CDR3 spans 13 amino acids. Per the germline V gene, CDR1 is SNHLY and CDR2 is FYNNEI. CDR3 sequence: CATTIPNADTQYF.

The chain is built from TRBV5-1 and TRBJ2-2; the D call from TCRdb, TRBD1, cannot be confirmed without DNA. Germline CDR1 SGHRS, CDR2 YFSETQ. The CDR3 length is 15 residues. CDR3 loop: CASSIQTGFTGELFF.

The chain couples TRBV5-1 to TRBJ2-1; TCRdb's D call of TRBD2 is untestable without DNA. This CDR3 spans 15 amino acids. Germline loops: CDR1 SGHRS, CDR2 YFSETQ. This CDR3 is CASSLGSGRYNEQFF.

The chain links TRBV5-1 to TRBJ1-2; TCRdb's D gene call, TRBD1, goes unchecked for lack of DNA. The germline CDR1 and CDR2 sequences are SGHRS and YFSETQ. The CDR3 extends over 14 amino acids. CDR3 protein: CASSVGNQGYGYTF.

The J gene is TRBJ1-1, the V gene TRBV20-1; as DNA is missing, the TRBD1 call by TCRdb cannot be tested. The CDR3 is 14 residues long. Germline CDR1 and CDR2: DFQATT and SNEGSKA (reference sequence). The CDR3 loop reads CSARRGLTGVEAFF.

V is TRBV20-1 and J is TRBJ2-1. The CDR3 totals 17 residues. Germline V gene data show CDR1 as DFQATT and CDR2 as SNEGSKA (reference sequence). The CDR3 sequence: CSARDLKASSSYNEQFF.

This rearrangement joins TRBV5-1 to TRBJ2-3. The CDR3 extends over 14 amino acids. Germline values: CDR1 SGHRS, CDR2 YFSETQ. This CDR3 reads CASSLDGDTDTQYF.

The chain recombines TRBV7-3 with TRBJ2-3; no DNA is available, so the TRBD2 call from TCRdb remains unchecked. Per the germline V gene, CDR1 is SGHTA and CDR2 is FQGTGA. The CDR3 extends over 16 amino acids. The CDR3 is CASSLRASGSSDTQYF.

V is TRBV29-1 and J is TRBJ2-7; TCRdb gives TRBD1 as the D gene, but with no DNA this cannot be confirmed. Germline V lookup: CDR1 SQVTM, CDR2 ANQGSEA. The CDR3 is 15 amino acids. The CDR3 protein is CSVLFEQGHSYEQYF.

The gene calls are TRBV9 and TRBJ2-7; the D gene TCRdb calls, TRBD1, cannot be checked with no DNA. CDR1 and CDR2 (germline): SGDLS, YYNGEE. This CDR3 comprises 13 residues. The CDR3 spells CASSVDRYDEQYF.

This chain uses TRBV20-1 with TRBJ1-2; the TCRdb call, TRBD1, lacks DNA for checking. Germline V gene lookup returns CDR1 DFQATT and CDR2 SNEGSKA (reference sequence). This CDR3 has 16 residues. CDR3 sequence reads: CSASGQGSAVNYGYTF.

The chain uses TRBV3-1 and TRBJ1-2. The CDR3 loop spans 13 amino acids. Germline loops: CDR1 LGHDT, CDR2 YNNKEL (reference sequence). CDR3 sequence: CASSQDSYYGYTF.

CDR3 loop: CASSFSGRYQGEETQYF. The chain combines TRBV28 with TRBJ2-5; TCRdb picks TRBD2, but there is no DNA to check that call. CDR1 and CDR2 from the germline V gene are MDHEN and SYDVKM. The CDR3 is 17 residues long.

V gene TRBV12-3 or TRBV12-4 combines with J gene TRBJ1-2; without DNA, the TCRdb call of TRBD1 cannot be checked. This CDR3 region has 14 residues. CDR3: CASTPMAGNYGYTF.

This chain uses TRBV28 with TRBJ2-5; the TCRdb call, TRBD1, lacks DNA for checking. Germline values: CDR1 MDHEN, CDR2 SYDVKM. The CDR3 consists of 14 residues. CDR3: CASLDRGPGETQYF.

The chain carries TRBV7-9 and TRBJ2-3; TCRdb's D gene call, TRBD1, goes unchecked for lack of DNA. The CDR3 is 15 amino acids. Germline V gene data show CDR1 as SEHNR and CDR2 as FQNEAQ (reference sequence). CDR3 amino acids: CASTRPGDRTDTQYF.

CDR3 residues: CSASLTTSNYGYTF. The genes are TRBV20-1 and TRBJ1-2. The CDR3 spans 14 residues. Germline-derived CDR1 and CDR2 are DFQATT and SNEGSKA (reference sequence).

J is TRBJ2-1 and V is TRBV20-1. The CDR3 runs 13 residues. From germline, CDR1 is DFQATT and CDR2 SNEGSKA (reference sequence). The CDR3 here is CSAERGSYNEQFF.

This chain links TRBV6-5 with TRBJ1-2; TCRdb's assignment of TRBD1 cannot be checked, as there is no DNA. Germline V lookup: CDR1 MNHEY, CDR2 SVGAGI. The CDR3 length is 15 residues. The chain's CDR3 is CASSYSNPRGSGYTF.

J is TRBJ1-1 and V is TRBV5-1; TCRdb's D gene call, TRBD1, goes unchecked for lack of DNA. This CDR3 region has 15 residues. Germline values: CDR1 SGHRS, CDR2 YFSETQ. The CDR3 region is CASSYSPGLNTEAFF.

The CDR3 protein is CASSWEVAYEQSF. The chain joins TRBV7-2 to TRBJ2-7; without DNA, the TCRdb call of TRBD2 cannot be checked. The CDR3 is 13 amino acids. CDR1 is SGHTA and CDR2 is FQGNSA in the germline V gene.

V usage is TRBV7-2 and J usage is TRBJ2-2. Germline values: CDR1 SGHTA, CDR2 FQGNSA. The CDR3 consists of 14 residues. The CDR3 loop reads CASSQSWATGELFF.

V and J are TRBV29-1 and TRBJ2-1; the D call of TRBD2 rests on TCRdb alone, since no DNA is present to check it. The CDR3 totals 14 residues. Germline CDR1 and CDR2: SQVTM and ANQGSEA. The CDR3: CSVENSQGGNEQFF.

J is TRBJ1-1 and V is TRBV24-1; TCRdb selects TRBD1, and the lack of DNA leaves this call unchecked. The CDR3 loop spans 13 amino acids. Germline-derived CDR1 and CDR2 are KGHDR and SFDVKD. The CDR3 sequence is CATSNFRDTEAFF.

This sequence joins TRBV27 and TRBJ2-1. This CDR3 is 13 amino acids long. Germline loops: CDR1 MNHEY, CDR2 SMNVEV (reference sequence). The CDR3 region is CASSLPGLDEQFF.

The chain carries TRBV29-1 and TRBJ2-1. The CDR3 has 13 residues. Per germline, CDR1 SQVTM and CDR2 ANQGSEA. CDR3 protein: CSVDTSSYNEQFF.

The chain couples TRBV29-1 to TRBJ2-2; TCRdb reports TRBD2, a call that lacks DNA to check it against. Germline V gives CDR1 SQVTM, CDR2 ANQGSEA. The CDR3 totals 14 residues. The CDR3 is CSATLVAGTGELFF.